Listed here are 23 T cell receptor beta chains from one sample, sequenced in a study of blood T cells in healthy people across ages. Then a second PCR, running roughly 7 to 12 cycles, was carried out with a sample-barcoded 5' primer and a J-beta primer mix. MiXCR was run by TCRdb on the 5' RACE reads, yielding one entry per CDR3 protein. The table includes 1.5 million to 2 million distinct CDR3 sequences, 49% detected once. Material for sequencing was blood. The source is a woman in her thirties or forties in good health.

This chain connects TRBV20-1 to TRBJ2-1; D tentatively reads TRBD1 or TRBD2 (5 bases each). The V gene lost 6 bases and the J gene lost 7 bases, with 13 bases spanning the gap. Germline CDR1 reads DFQATT; CDR2 reads SNEGSKA (reference sequence). The CDR3 is 12 amino acids. CDR3 nucleotide sequence: TGCAGTGCGACCGGGACCATTAATGAGCAGTTCTTC. Amino acids: CSATGTINEQFF.

This clonotype occurred a few times. The CDR3 loop reads CASSTEGLPTDTQYF. As DNA, the CDR3 is TGTGCCAGCAGCACCGAGGGACTACCCACAGATACGCAGTATTTT. This chain connects TRBV7-2 to TRBJ2-3; 7 bases match TRBD2. V trimming: 5 bases; J trimming: 2 bases; junction bases outside the gene matches: 7. The CDR3 consists of 15 residues. The germline gives CDR1 SGHTA, CDR2 FQGNSA.

This chain links TRBV2 with TRBJ1-1, with a weak D call TRBD1 (5 bases). The germline gives CDR1 SNHLY, CDR2 FYNNEI. The CDR3 is 14 amino acids. V lost 1 base, J lost 4 bases, and 10 bases lay in between. The CDR3 loop is CASSEVVGPTEAFF. CDR3 bases: TGTGCCAGCAGTGAAGTCGTGGGGCCCACTGAAGCTTTCTTT.

CDR3 sequence: CASSLFPSGGLTDYEQYF. DNA for the CDR3: TGTGCCAGCAGCTTATTCCCTAGCGGGGGCCTTACGGACTACGAGCAGTACTTC. This sequence joins TRBV11-1 and TRBJ2-4; 10 positions agree with TRBD2. Gene TRBJ2-7 matches the end of the DNA better, so the J call may be wrong. Germline lookup yields CDR1 SGHAT and CDR2 FQDESV (reference sequence). There are 18 residues in the CDR3.

This chain joins TRBV7-9 and TRBJ2-1; TRBD2 matches 9 bases. CDR3 length: 16 residues. Trimming cost V 2 bases and J 2 bases; bases outside gene matches: 4. Germline CDR1 reads SEHNR; CDR2 reads FQNEAQ (reference sequence). CDR3 coding DNA: TGTGCCAGCAGCTTAATTGTAGCGGGGGCCTACAATGAGCAGTTCTTC. This codes for CASSLIVAGAYNEQFF. The full variable domain, completed using reference TRBV7-9 and TRBJ2-1, is DTGVSQNPRHKITKRGQNVTFRCDPISEHNRLYWYRQTLGQGPEFLTYFQNEAQLEKSRLLSDRFSAERPKGSFSTLEIQRTEQGDSAMYLCASSLIVAGAYNEQFFGPGTRLTVL.

This rearrangement joins TRBV10-3 to TRBJ2-1; no reliable D call. CDR1 and CDR2 from the germline V gene are ENHRY and SYGVKD. The CDR3 is 12 amino acids. Trimming shortened V by 10 bases and J by 6 bases, and 13 bases separated the two germline ends. DNA of the CDR3: TGTGCCAGTCGATCAAGTGGCAATGAGCAGTTCTTC. It specifies CASRSSGNEQFF.

Only a few counts were recorded for this clonotype. The chain carries TRBV7-8 and TRBJ2-7, with a tentative D call TRBD2 (5 bases). Germline CDR1 is SGHVS and CDR2 is FQNEAQ. This CDR3 comprises 15 residues. Trimming stripped 5 bases from V and 6 bases from J, with 20 bases between. The CDR3 loop is CASSAPGKVGAEQYF. Here the CDR3 DNA reads TGTGCCAGCAGCGCACCGGGAAAAGTGGGCGCCGAGCAGTACTTC. Variable domain in full (rest from reference TRBV7-8 and TRBJ2-7): GAGVSQSPRYKVAKRGQDVALRCDPISGHVSLFWYQQALGQGPEFLTYFQNEAQLDKSGLPSDRFFAERPEGSVSTLKIQRTQQEDSAVYLCASSAPGKVGAEQYFGPGTRLTVT.

This clonotype was found a few times. The chain is built from TRBV6-2 or TRBV6-3 and TRBJ2-1, with D possibly being TRBD1 (5 bases). The germline V gene encodes CDR1 MNHEY and CDR2 SVGEGT. This CDR3 is built from 16 residues. V was cut by 4 bases and J by 6 bases, with 19 bases left in between. CDR3 amino acids: CASSSPTQGNGNEQFF. As DNA, the CDR3 is TGTGCCAGCAGTTCCCCTACGCAGGGTAATGGCAATGAGCAGTTCTTC.

The CDR3 sequence is CSARAAGSSYNEQFF. The CDR3 region has the DNA TGCAGTGCTAGAGCGGCGGGGAGCTCCTACAATGAGCAGTTCTTC. This chain links TRBV20-1 with TRBJ2-1, with D tentatively TRBD2 (6 bases). The CDR3 loop spans 15 amino acids. Germline CDR1 is DFQATT and CDR2 is SNEGSKA (reference sequence). Trimming took off 1 base at V and 0 bases at J, with 10 bases between the two ends.

This rearrangement joins TRBV24-1 to TRBJ2-3; D is possibly TRBD1 (5 bases). The V end was cut by 5 bases, the J end by 2 bases, with 10 bases between. Germline values: CDR1 KGHDR, CDR2 SFDVKD. The CDR3 runs 14 residues. The CDR3 region is CATSAQGNTDTQYF. The DNA of the CDR3 is TGTGCCACCAGTGCCCAGGGTAACACAGATACGCAGTATTTT.

This chain connects TRBV29-1 to TRBJ2-7; the D gene is possibly TRBD2 (6 bases). V lost 7 bases and J lost 0, with 19 bases in between. Germline lookup yields CDR1 SQVTM and CDR2 ANQGSEA. The CDR3 has 15 amino acids. CDR3 protein: CSGLTLGTGSYEQYF. The CDR3 region has the DNA TGCAGCGGGCTAACCCTGGGGACTGGCTCCTACGAGCAGTACTTC.

This chain joins TRBV20-1 and TRBJ2-5; 13 bases map to TRBD2. The end of the DNA aligns better with TRBJ2-7, so the J call may be wrong. CDR1 is DFQATT, CDR2 SNEGSKA, per germline (reference sequence). The CDR3 length is 18 residues. The CDR3: CSANPTRGTSGEYYEQYF. CDR3 bases: TGCAGTGCTAATCCGACTCGTGGGACTAGCGGGGAATACTACGAGCAGTACTTC.

J is TRBJ2-7 and V is TRBV6-1, with unresolved D. V was clipped by 2 bases and J by 7 bases, with 12 bases between them. Germline CDR1 reads MNHNS; CDR2 reads SASEGT. This CDR3 is built from 13 residues. The CDR3 sequence is CASSEWLEREQYF. The CDR3 DNA reads TGTGCCAGCAGTGAATGGCTGGAAAGGGAGCAGTACTTC.

J is TRBJ2-7 and V is TRBV6-4; D may match TRBD1 or TRBD2 (6 bases each). Trimming cost V 0 bases and J 7 bases, with 19 bases left between them. The CDR3 loop spans 16 amino acids. In germline, CDR1 is MRHNA, CDR2 SNTAGT. The CDR3 sequence: CASSDSKRGLPDEQYF. CDR3 DNA: TGTGCCAGCAGTGACTCGAAACGGGGGCTTCCTGATGAGCAGTACTTC.

V usage is TRBV7-2 and J usage is TRBJ1-1; no clear D gene. CDR1 and CDR2 from the germline V gene are SGHTA and FQGNSA. The CDR3 runs to 15 residues. The ends were cut back, 3 bases at V and 4 bases at J, with 15 bases in the middle. This chain's CDR3 is CASSLDGSLTTEAFF. The CDR3 DNA is TGTGCCAGCAGCTTGGACGGATCCTTGACCACTGAAGCTTTCTTT.

There are a few counts of this clonotype. V usage is TRBV12-3 or TRBV12-4 and J usage is TRBJ2-5, with D unresolved. The CDR3 is 11 residues long. The V gene lost 7 bases and the J gene lost 7 bases, with 10 bases spanning the gap. The CDR3 DNA reads TGTGCCAGCACATTCCGTTGGACCCAGTACTTC. Residues: CASTFRWTQYF.

V and J are TRBV6-6 and TRBJ1-4, with a weak D call TRBD1 (5 bases). The V end lost 3 bases, the J end lost 5 bases, and 13 bases lay between the germline ends. The CDR3 extends over 15 amino acids. Germline CDR1 MNHNY, CDR2 SVGAGI (reference sequence). CDR3 bases: TGTGCCAGCAGTTATGTCAGGGCGGTAAATGAAAAACTGTTTTTT. This codes for CASSYVRAVNEKLFF.

The chain joins TRBV6-2 or TRBV6-3 to TRBJ1-2; TRBD1 might be the D (5 bases). Trimming removed 6 bases from V and 4 bases from J, with 18 bases in between. Germline V gives CDR1 MNHEY, CDR2 SVGEGT. CDR3 length: 15 amino acids. For the CDR3, the DNA is TGTGCCAGCAGCGCCCTAGAGACAGACTTCTATGGCTACACCTTC. Translating it yields CASSALETDFYGYTF.

This clonotype was observed a handful of times. The chain carries TRBV29-1 and TRBJ1-2, with D perhaps matching TRBD1 (5 bases). This CDR3 is 16 amino acids long. Looked up from germline, CDR1 is SQVTM and CDR2 is ANQGSEA. V lost 6 bases and J 2 bases, leaving 22 bases between the germline ends. CDR3 bases: TGCAGCGTCTACTCAAGTAAAAAACAGGCCAACTATGGCTACACCTTC. This codes for CSVYSSKKQANYGYTF.

This clonotype occurred once. The genes are TRBV20-1 and TRBJ2-1; TRBD2 matches at 11 bases. CDR3 length: 15 amino acids. Trimming removed 6 bases from V and 3 bases from J; junction bases left unmatched: 7. Germline V gene lookup returns CDR1 DFQATT and CDR2 SNEGSKA (reference sequence). CDR3 DNA: TGCAGTGCCATACTAGCGGGGGCCCTCTACAATGAGCAGTTCTTC. This codes for CSAILAGALYNEQFF.

This sequence joins TRBV11-2 and TRBJ2-6; D not resolved. This CDR3 spans 15 amino acids. Germline CDR1 is SGHAT and CDR2 is FQNNGV. Trimming pared 4 bases from V and 0 bases from J, leaving 7 bases between. CDR3 residues: CASSWTISGANVLTF. The CDR3 nucleotides are TGTGCCAGCAGCTGGACCATCTCTGGGGCCAACGTCCTGACTTTC.

There are a few counts of this clonotype. A junction end diverges from the germline sequence, so it may reflect a read error. The chain is built from TRBV7-2 and TRBJ1-2; 8 bases line up with TRBD1. The CDR3 covers 15 residues. From germline, CDR1 is SGHTA and CDR2 FQGNSA. The CDR3 sequence: CASSQPGQDLYGCTF. The CDR3 nucleotides are TGTGCCAGCAGCCAACCGGGACAGGACCTCTATGGCTGCACCTTC.

The chain is built from TRBV4-3 and TRBJ2-3, with 9 bases identical to TRBD2. Unmatched junction bases numbered 7, after V lost 1 base and J lost 5 bases. CDR3 length equals 16 residues. The germline gives CDR1 LGHNA, CDR2 YSLEER. CDR3 bases: TGCGCCAGCAGCCAAGGAGTAGCGGGGGCGGGAGATACGCAGTATTTT. Translation gives CASSQGVAGAGDTQYF.